The 21 T cell receptor beta chains below come from one sample, sequenced in a study of cytomegalovirus exposure and HLA in healthy donors. Sequenced by immunoSEQ multiplex PCR; TCRdb stores in-frame clones only, minus some. The table includes fewer than 100,000 clones, approximately 94% detected once. The sample was PBMCs. Receptor source: a woman aged 18 to 35 in good health and CMV-seropositive.

This sequence joins TRBV7-2 and TRBJ1-2; D unclear. The V and J ends lost 1 base and 1 base respectively, with 7 bases between them. The CDR3 is 14 residues long. Germline CDR1 is SGHTA and CDR2 is FQGNSA. The CDR3: CASSLETGNYGYTF. CDR3 bases: TGTGCCAGCAGCTTAGAGACGGGTAACTATGGCTACACCTTC.

The J gene is TRBJ1-2, the V gene TRBV28; D call uncertain. Germline V lookup: CDR1 MDHEN, CDR2 SYDVKM. V lost 3 bases and J 10 bases, leaving 12 bases between the germline ends. The CDR3 sequence is 12 residues long. The CDR3 DNA sequence: TGTGCCAGCAGTTTCAGGCTATCGGACTACACCTTC. Translation gives CASSFRLSDYTF.

The genes are TRBV5-1 and TRBJ2-5; D remains ambiguous. Trimming took off 0 bases at V and 3 bases at J, with 6 bases between the two ends. CDR3 length: 13 amino acids. Germline V gives CDR1 SGHRS, CDR2 YFSETQ. The CDR3 loop is CASSLALKETQYF. CDR3 bases: TGCGCCAGCAGCTTGGCCCTTAAAGAGACCCAGTACTTC.

J is TRBJ2-3 and V is TRBV5-1; TRBD1 matches at 8 bases. V lost 0 bases and J lost 3; bases outside the gene matches: 6. The CDR3 is 16 amino acids. Germline CDR1 reads SGHRS; CDR2 reads YFSETQ. In DNA form, the CDR3 reads TGCGCCAGCAGCTTGGAGGACAGGGTGGGGACAGATACGCAGTATTTT. Residues: CASSLEDRVGTDTQYF.

V is TRBV10-1 and J is TRBJ2-3; 7 nucleotides agree with TRBD2. The length of the CDR3 is 14 residues. The germline V gene encodes CDR1 WNHNN and CDR2 SYGVQD (reference sequence). Trimming cost V 7 bases and J 4 bases; bases outside gene matches: 8. CDR3 in amino acids: CASTVGGPPDTQYF. As DNA, the CDR3 is TGCGCCAGCACTGTGGGAGGGCCGCCAGATACGCAGTATTTT.

V and J are TRBV2 and TRBJ1-5, with 8 nucleotides matching TRBD1. This CDR3 is built from 14 residues. The junction had 6 bases not matched to a gene; V was cut back by 0 bases and J by 11 bases. Germline loops: CDR1 SNHLY, CDR2 FYNNEI. The CDR3 loop reads CASSEALDRVSQHF. CDR3 sequence (DNA): TGTGCCAGCAGTGAAGCGCTGGACAGGGTATCCCAGCATTTT.

The rearrangement uses TRBV10-3 and TRBJ2-1; 14 nucleotides agree with TRBD2. This CDR3 spans 18 amino acids. V lost 6 bases, J lost 1 base, and 8 bases stayed unmatched. Per the germline V gene, CDR1 is ENHRY and CDR2 is SYGVKD. The CDR3, as DNA: TGTGCCATCAGCGGGGGACTAGCGGGAGATCCTTCCTACAATGAGCAGTTCTTC. This codes for CAISGGLAGDPSYNEQFF.

V usage is TRBV28 and J usage is TRBJ2-7, with 10 bases aligning to TRBD2. Trimming at V came to 3 bases and at J to 0 bases, leaving 8 bases not matched to a gene. The germline gives CDR1 MDHEN, CDR2 SYDVKM. The length of the CDR3 is 17 residues. The CDR3 protein is CASSFRGLARNSYEQYF. The CDR3 DNA reads TGTGCCAGCAGTTTTCGGGGACTAGCGCGTAACTCCTACGAGCAGTACTTC.

This clone appeared once. The J gene is TRBJ1-3, the V gene TRBV4-3, with a tentative D call TRBD1 (6 bases). Trimming left V 1 base short and J 3 bases short, with 7 bases between. There are 14 residues in the CDR3. The germline CDR1 and CDR2 sequences are LGHNA and YSLEER. The CDR3 DNA sequence: TGCGCCAGCAGCCAAGCAGGGGTTGGAAACACCATATATTTT. Amino acid sequence: CASSQAGVGNTIYF.

The genes are TRBV28 and TRBJ2-7, with 9 positions matching TRBD2. The trim removed 5 bases at V and 1 base at J, leaving 12 bases unmatched. This CDR3 contains 17 residues. Germline values: CDR1 MDHEN, CDR2 SYDVKM. In DNA form, the CDR3 reads TGTGCCAGCAGTCCCTCTCGTGTTAGCGGGGGTTCCTACGAGCAGTACTTC. Protein product: CASSPSRVSGGSYEQYF.

This clone was detected once. The genes are TRBV9 and TRBJ2-5; perhaps TRBD1 as D (5 bases). The ends were cut back, 0 bases at V and 2 bases at J, with 11 bases in the middle. This CDR3 has 15 residues. Looked up from germline, CDR1 is SGDLS and CDR2 is YYNGEE. The CDR3 here is CASSVGGAGQETQYF. In nucleotides, the CDR3 is TGTGCCAGCAGCGTAGGGGGCGCAGGGCAAGAGACCCAGTACTTC.

V usage is TRBV29-1 and J usage is TRBJ1-1; D is ambiguous. The CDR3 length is 13 residues. The V and J ends lost 4 bases and 9 bases respectively, with 18 bases between them. Germline V gives CDR1 SQVTM, CDR2 ANQGSEA. CDR3 amino acids: CSVVEGLLDKAFF. The CDR3 nucleotides read TGCAGCGTTGTGGAGGGTCTATTAGATAAAGCTTTCTTT.

The rearrangement uses TRBV2 and TRBJ2-7; TRBD1 matches 7 bases. Germline trimming cut 6 bases from V and 7 bases from J; bases unmatched to any gene: 12. Germline V gene sequence: CDR1 SNHLY, CDR2 FYNNEI. This CDR3 region has 14 residues. DNA of the CDR3: TGTGCCAGCAGGGACGGGACAGCAGCCTTAGAGCAGTACTTC. Translation gives CASRDGTAALEQYF.

V usage is TRBV11-2 and J usage is TRBJ2-2; TRBD1 is a possible D gene (6 bases). In germline, CDR1 is SGHAT, CDR2 FQNNGV. The CDR3 is made up of 16 amino acids. V shed 3 bases and J shed 3 bases, with 14 bases lying between them. This CDR3 is CASSFPPGAYTGELFF. CDR3 nucleotides: TGTGCCAGCAGCTTCCCACCAGGGGCGTACACCGGGGAGCTGTTTTTT.

CDR3 sequence reads: CASSPPTGGASLYGYTF. The DNA for the CDR3 is TGTGCCAGCAGCCCCCCGACAGGGGGCGCGTCTCTCTATGGCTACACCTTC. The chain is built from TRBV7-8 and TRBJ1-2; 10 bases match TRBD1. The CDR3 consists of 17 residues. Looked up from germline, CDR1 is SGHVS and CDR2 is FQNEAQ. The trim removed 5 bases at V and 4 bases at J, leaving 13 bases unmatched.

V usage is TRBV11-3 and J usage is TRBJ1-6, with D unclear. Trimming removed 2 bases at V and 7 bases at J, with 6 bases between. This CDR3 region has 13 residues. In germline, CDR1 is SGHNT, CDR2 YENEEA. Here the CDR3 reads CASSLSGNSPLHF. In nucleotides, the CDR3 is TGTGCCAGCAGCTTATCGGGGAATTCACCCCTCCACTTT.

The chain has TRBV18 and TRBJ1-2, with 7 bases identical to TRBD1. V was pared by 0 bases and J by 8 bases, with 9 bases of the junction left unmatched. This CDR3 is 15 amino acids long. The germline V gene encodes CDR1 KGHSH and CDR2 LQKENI. DNA of the CDR3: TGTGCCAGCTCACCACCCCCGGGACAGCCCTTCGGCTACACCTTC. Encoded protein: CASSPPPGQPFGYTF. Full variable domain (remainder filled in from reference TRBV18 and TRBJ1-2): NAGVMQNPRHLVRRRGQEARLRCSPMKGHSHVYWYRQLPEEGLKFMVYLQKENIIDESGMPKERFSAEFPKEGPSILRIQQVVRGDSAAYFCASSPPPGQPFGYTFGSGTRLTVV.

The V gene is TRBV6-1, the J gene TRBJ2-7; 9 bases are shared with TRBD1. The germline CDR1 and CDR2 sequences are MNHNS and SASEGT. The CDR3 is made up of 14 amino acids. With 4 bases clipped from V and 4 bases from J, the junction kept 5 bases outside the gene matches. The DNA of the CDR3 is TGTGCCAGCAGTGGGGACAGGGTTTTTTACGAGCAGTACTTC. Translating gives CASSGDRVFYEQYF.

The V call is TRBV7-6, the J call TRBJ2-7, with 7 bases aligning to TRBD2. From germline, CDR1 is SGHVS and CDR2 FNYEAQ. With 4 bases clipped from V and 4 bases from J, the junction kept 4 bases outside the gene matches. This CDR3 is 13 amino acids long. The CDR3 reads CASSWGTMYEQYF. The CDR3 nucleotides read TGTGCCAGCAGCTGGGGGACTATGTACGAGCAGTACTTC.

This chain uses TRBV6-5 with TRBJ1-3; D unclear. The germline V gene has CDR1 MNHEY and CDR2 SVGAGI. Trimming shortened V by 7 bases and J by 2 bases, and 12 bases separated the two germline ends. The CDR3 runs to 14 residues. The CDR3 DNA reads as TGTGCCAGCATCTCCCGAGGTGCTGGAAACACCATATATTTT. It encodes CASISRGAGNTIYF.

V usage is TRBV7-3 and J usage is TRBJ2-1, with a tentative D call TRBD1 (6 bases). The germline V gene has CDR1 SGHTA and CDR2 FQGTGA. CDR3 length: 15 residues. V lost 5 bases and J 8 bases, leaving 19 bases between the germline ends. Written as DNA, the CDR3 is TGTGCCAGCAGCCTTCAGTCCAGGGGAAGTGATGAGCAGTTCTTC. As protein: CASSLQSRGSDEQFF.